The 2 T cell receptor beta chains reported below all come from one sample, sequenced in a study of molecular identifiers for immune sequencing clone quantification. MiXCR, applied by TCRdb to the PCR reads, yields one record per CDR3 protein. In the table there are around 54,000 distinct CDR3 sequences, 25% of which are singletons. The sequenced material came from naive CD8+ T cells from blood, with Jurkat cell RNA spiked in. Specified subset: FACS-sorted CD8+CD4-CCR7+CD45RA+ naive T cells. Receptor source: a human donor in good health. Some libraries in this study had Jurkat cell RNA spiked in.

This clonotype was counted ten times or more. The chain combines TRBV5-6 with TRBJ2-7; 7 bases line up with TRBD1. There are 14 residues in the CDR3. J was trimmed by 3 bases and V by 0 bases; bases with no gene match: 3. Germline values: CDR1 SGHDT, CDR2 YYEEEE. CDR3: CASSLGQGVYEQYF. For the CDR3, the DNA is TGTGCCAGCAGCTTGGGGCAGGGGGTCTACGAGCAGTACTTC.

In this sample, this clonotype turned up many times. The chain uses TRBV24-1 and TRBJ2-7; a possible D gene is TRBD1 (6 bases). This CDR3 has 11 amino acids. V lost 6 bases and J 4 bases, leaving 6 bases between the germline ends. Germline-derived CDR1 and CDR2 are KGHDR and SFDVKD. Here the CDR3 reads CATSQGYEQYF. CDR3 sequence (DNA): TGTGCCACCAGTCAGGGGTACGAGCAGTACTTC.